This T cell receptor (beta chain) was retrieved from a study of sequential checkpoint blockade in melanoma. Treatment in this sample: randomized to nivolumab then ipilimumab (arm A) or the reverse (arm B). This clone was counted only a few times. V lost 0 bases and J 5 bases, leaving 8 bases between the germline ends. The germline CDR1 and CDR2 sequences are LNHDA and SQIVND (reference sequence). The CDR3 covers 14 residues. Repertoires were generated with immunoSEQ multiplex PCR, while TCRdb's copy carries only in-frame clones and drops some. The repertoire includes about 12,000 clones, over 70% of them detected once, and 15% to 20% sits in the top ten.

This rearrangement joins TRBV19 to TRBJ1-5; D not certain. The clonotype was recovered from a human donor with melanoma. Here the sequenced sample was CD8+ T cells sorted from blood (inferred from file names), taken from a patient given nivolumab and ipilimumab in sequence. DNA for the CDR3: TGTGCCAGTAGTATAGATTTAGAGGATCAGCCCCAGCATTTT. This encodes CASSIDLEDQPQHF.